A single sample is the source of the 14 T cell receptor beta chains below, sequenced in a study of blood T cell repertoires in COVID-19. TCRdb keeps only in-frame clones here, not all; method: immunoSEQ multiplex PCR. The data contain a few hundred thousand clones, roughly 80% of them singletons. The material sequenced was peripheral blood. These receptors were obtained from a woman between 45 and 60 years old with active or convalescent COVID-19.

This clone has just one count. This chain connects TRBV14 to TRBJ2-5; 10 bases fit TRBD2. Germline assignment: CDR1 SGHDN and CDR2 FVKESK. The CDR3 consists of 19 residues. The junction had 16 bases not matched to a gene; V was cut back by 4 bases and J by 2 bases. The CDR3 protein is CASSRSGRARDAMQETQYF. The CDR3 nucleotides are TGTGCCAGCAGCCGCAGCGGGAGGGCCCGGGATGCAATGCAAGAGACCCAGTACTTC. The full variable domain, rest sourced from reference TRBV14 and TRBJ2-5, is EAGVTQFPSHSVIEKGQTVTLRCDPISGHDNLYWYRRVMGKEIKFLLHFVKESKQDESGMPNNRFLAERTGGTYSTLKVQPAELEDSGVYFCASSRSGRARDAMQETQYFGPGTRLLVL.

This CDR3 is CASSQGLAGGTDTQYF. CDR3 DNA sequence: TGTGCCAGCAGCCAAGGTCTAGCGGGGGGCACAGATACGCAGTATTTT. V is TRBV2 and J is TRBJ2-3; 10 positions agree with TRBD2. This CDR3 spans 16 amino acids. CDR1 SNHLY and CDR2 FYNNEI come from the germline V gene. V lost 6 bases to trimming and J lost 1 base; unmatched junction nucleotides: 7.

The V and J genes are TRBV28 and TRBJ2-7; TRBD1 agrees at 10 bases. Germline CDR1 MDHEN, CDR2 SYDVKM. This CDR3 region has 15 residues. Germline trimming cut 4 bases from V and 5 bases from J; bases unmatched to any gene: 8. CDR3 sequence: CASSSPTGGENEQYF. In DNA, the CDR3 is TGTGCCAGCAGTTCTCCGACAGGGGGCGAGAACGAGCAGTACTTC.

The chain uses TRBV2 and TRBJ2-7; 10 bases are shared with TRBD2. With 6 bases clipped from V and 0 bases from J, the junction kept 14 bases outside the gene matches. This CDR3 has 18 amino acids. Germline V gives CDR1 SNHLY, CDR2 FYNNEI. The chain's CDR3 is CASSFLGSGRIPSYEQYF. The CDR3 DNA follows: TGTGCCAGCAGCTTTCTAGGTAGCGGGAGGATCCCCTCCTACGAGCAGTACTTC.

The V call is TRBV12-3 or TRBV12-4, the J call TRBJ1-1; possibly TRBD1 for D (6 bases). Deletions cut 6 bases from V and 7 bases from J, with 15 bases between. This CDR3 comprises 13 residues. As DNA, the CDR3 is TGTGCCAGCAGCGAGGGGGGGCGAGGTGAAGCTTTCTTT. Translating gives CASSEGGRGEAFF.

The chain couples TRBV5-4 to TRBJ2-7; 13 nucleotides align to TRBD2. V was pared by 9 bases and J by 6 bases, with 18 bases of the junction left unmatched. CDR3 size: 17 residues. In germline, CDR1 is SGHNT, CDR2 YYREEE (reference sequence). DNA of the CDR3: TGTGCCAACCCAAAGACTAGCGGGAGGACAAGGGCGGGCGAGCAGTACTTC. Its translation is CANPKTSGRTRAGEQYF.

The V gene is TRBV19, the J gene TRBJ1-1; D remains unclear. This CDR3 is built from 14 residues. Looked up from germline, CDR1 is LNHDA and CDR2 is SQIVND (reference sequence). V gave up 3 bases and J gave up 6 bases, with 14 bases separating them. CDR3: CASSIPQNRAEAFF. The CDR3 region has the DNA TGTGCCAGTAGTATCCCCCAGAACCGGGCTGAAGCTTTCTTT.

The chain is built from TRBV9 and TRBJ1-1; 8 nucleotides match TRBD1. This CDR3 region has 13 residues. Germline-derived CDR1 and CDR2 are SGDLS and YYNGEE. Trimming cost V 2 bases and J 6 bases; bases outside gene matches: 3. CDR3 protein: CASSVQGAAEAFF. The CDR3 DNA sequence: TGTGCCAGCAGCGTTCAGGGGGCCGCTGAAGCTTTCTTT.

This chain uses TRBV30 with TRBJ1-2, with 9 nucleotides matching TRBD1. Germline V lookup: CDR1 GTSNPN, CDR2 SVGIG (reference sequence). This CDR3 comprises 14 residues. Germline trimming cut 1 base from V and 7 bases from J; bases unmatched to any gene: 7. The CDR3 region is CAWSGGDRGIGYTF. CDR3 coding DNA: TGTGCCTGGAGTGGGGGAGACAGGGGGATTGGCTACACCTTC.

The gene calls are TRBV7-9 and TRBJ2-3, with a tentative D call TRBD1 (6 bases). Trimming left V 1 base short and J 0 bases short, with 8 bases between. Germline CDR1 and CDR2: SEHNR and FQNEAQ (reference sequence). CDR3 length: 15 amino acids. The CDR3 sequence: CASSLVQGSTDTQYF. Written as DNA, the CDR3 is TGTGCCAGCAGCTTAGTGCAGGGGAGCACAGATACGCAGTATTTT.

This clone was recorded a few times. The CDR3 DNA reads as TGTGCCAGCAGCTCTCGACAGGGGGGTTACGAGCAGTACTTC. Protein: CASSSRQGGYEQYF. This chain links TRBV13 with TRBJ2-7; 9 bases align to TRBD1. J was trimmed by 4 bases and V by 4 bases; bases with no gene match: 5. The CDR3 has 14 residues. Germline V CDR1 and CDR2: PRHDT, FYEKMQ (reference sequence).

V is TRBV3-1 (or the pseudogene TRBV3-2) and J is TRBJ2-1, with a weak D call TRBD2 (6 bases). The CDR3 has 15 residues. Germline V gene sequence: CDR1 LGHDT, CDR2 YNNKEL (reference sequence). V was cut by 3 bases and J by 10 bases, with 19 bases left in between. The CDR3 DNA reads TGTGCCAGCAGCCAGTTCGGACTACGATGGAGAGAGCAGTTCTTC. Residues: CASSQFGLRWREQFF.

CDR3 protein: CASSLSLGDEQFF. The CDR3 region has the DNA TGTGCCAGCAGTTTGTCCCTGGGCGATGAGCAGTTCTTC. The chain is built from TRBV27 and TRBJ2-1; D not certain. CDR1 MNHEY and CDR2 SMNVEV come from the germline V gene (reference sequence). The germline V and J ends were trimmed by 3 bases and 8 bases, with 11 bases remaining between them. The CDR3 has 13 residues.

The rearrangement links TRBV15 to TRBJ2-4; D might be TRBD2 (6 bases). The CDR3 totals 15 residues. Trimming pared 3 bases from V and 2 bases from J, leaving 11 bases between. Germline V gene sequence: CDR1 LNHNV, CDR2 YYDKDF (reference sequence). DNA for the CDR3: TGTGCCACCAGCAGGGAGCGGGTAACCAAAAACATTCAGTACTTC. Amino acids: CATSRERVTKNIQYF.